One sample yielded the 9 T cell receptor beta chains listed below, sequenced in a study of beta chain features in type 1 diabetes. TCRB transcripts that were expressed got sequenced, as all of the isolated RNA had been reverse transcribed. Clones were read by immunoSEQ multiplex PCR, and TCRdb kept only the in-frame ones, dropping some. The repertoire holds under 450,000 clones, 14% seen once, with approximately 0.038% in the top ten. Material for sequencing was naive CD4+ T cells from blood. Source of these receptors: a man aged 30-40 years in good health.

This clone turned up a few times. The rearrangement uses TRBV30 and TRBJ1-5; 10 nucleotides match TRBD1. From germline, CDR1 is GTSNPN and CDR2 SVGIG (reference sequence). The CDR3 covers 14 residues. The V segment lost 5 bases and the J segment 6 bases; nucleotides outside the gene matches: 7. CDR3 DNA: TGTGCCTGGGCGGACAGGGGGATAATTCAGCCCCAGCATTTT. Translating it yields CAWADRGIIQPQHF.

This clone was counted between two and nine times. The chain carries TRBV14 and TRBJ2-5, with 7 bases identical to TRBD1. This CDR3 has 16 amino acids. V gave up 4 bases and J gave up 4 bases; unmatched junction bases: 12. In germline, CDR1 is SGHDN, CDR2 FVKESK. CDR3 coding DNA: TGTGCCAGCAGCCCGTACCGGGGACAGCCGGGAGAGACCCAGTACTTC. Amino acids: CASSPYRGQPGETQYF.

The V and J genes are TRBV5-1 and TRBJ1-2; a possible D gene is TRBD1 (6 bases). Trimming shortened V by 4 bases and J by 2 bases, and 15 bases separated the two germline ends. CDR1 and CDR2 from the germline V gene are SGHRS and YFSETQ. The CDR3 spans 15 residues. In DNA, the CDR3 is TGCGCCAGCAGCAGCACAGGGATAGAGAACTATGGCTACACCTTC. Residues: CASSSTGIENYGYTF.

The CDR3 sequence: CASSELAGPQETQYF. CDR3 sequence (DNA): TGTGCCAGCAGTGAGTTAGCGGGGCCACAAGAGACCCAGTACTTC. This chain links TRBV2 with TRBJ2-5, with 8 nucleotides matching TRBD2. There are 15 residues in the CDR3. Germline values: CDR1 SNHLY, CDR2 FYNNEI. Losses at the gene ends were 3 bases for V and 2 bases for J; bases not matched to a gene: 5.

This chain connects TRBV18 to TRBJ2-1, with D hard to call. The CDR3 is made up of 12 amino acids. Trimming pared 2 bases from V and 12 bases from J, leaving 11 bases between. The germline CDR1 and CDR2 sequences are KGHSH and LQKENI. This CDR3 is CASSPGGPGQFF. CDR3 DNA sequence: TGTGCCAGCTCACCAGGCGGTCCGGGGCAGTTCTTC. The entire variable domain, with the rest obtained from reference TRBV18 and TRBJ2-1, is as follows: NAGVMQNPRHLVRRRGQEARLRCSPMKGHSHVYWYRQLPEEGLKFMVYLQKENIIDESGMPKERFSAEFPKEGPSILRIQQVVRGDSAAYFCASSPGGPGQFFGPGTRLTVL.

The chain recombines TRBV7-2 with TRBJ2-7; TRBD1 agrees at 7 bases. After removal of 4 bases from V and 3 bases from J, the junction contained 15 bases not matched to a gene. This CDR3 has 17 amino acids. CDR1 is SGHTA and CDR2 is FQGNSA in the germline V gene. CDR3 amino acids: CASSSQSGTVSIYEQYF. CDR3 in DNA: TGTGCCAGCAGCTCACAGTCCGGGACAGTTTCAATCTACGAGCAGTACTTC.

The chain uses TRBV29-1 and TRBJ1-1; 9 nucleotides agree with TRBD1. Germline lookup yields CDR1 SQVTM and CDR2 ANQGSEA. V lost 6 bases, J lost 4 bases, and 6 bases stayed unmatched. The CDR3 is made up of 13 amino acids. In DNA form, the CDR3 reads TGCAGCGTAATACAGGGGGCAAGCACTGAAGCTTTCTTT. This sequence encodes CSVIQGASTEAFF.

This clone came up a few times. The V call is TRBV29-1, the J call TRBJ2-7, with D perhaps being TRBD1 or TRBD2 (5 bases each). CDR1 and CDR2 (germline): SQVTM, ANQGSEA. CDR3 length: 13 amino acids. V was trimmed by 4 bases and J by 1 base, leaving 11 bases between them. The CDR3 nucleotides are TGCAGCGTTGGTGGGACGATTTCCTACGAGCAGTACTTC. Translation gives CSVGGTISYEQYF.

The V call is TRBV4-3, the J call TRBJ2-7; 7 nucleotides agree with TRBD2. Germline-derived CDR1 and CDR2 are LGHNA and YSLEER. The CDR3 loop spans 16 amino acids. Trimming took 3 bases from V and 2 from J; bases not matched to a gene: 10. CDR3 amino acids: CASSHRLAGVAYEQYF. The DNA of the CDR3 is TGCGCCAGCAGCCATAGATTAGCGGGCGTCGCCTACGAGCAGTACTTC.